The 18 T cell receptor delta chains below all came from one sample that was sequenced in a study of γδ T cells in repeated Plasmodium falciparum infection. TCRdb fed the multiplex PCR reads into CATT to redo clone calling. Here the sample spans tens of thousands of delta-chain clones, 1.6% being singletons. Gammadelta T cells were flow-sorted from PBMC into Vgamma9/Vdelta2+ and Vdelta2-negative populations for bulk analysis. Sequencing was done on a sample of gamma-delta T cells from blood. The receptor source for this set is a pool of human donors (malaria-infected and uninfected, not separated).

As concerns this clone: The protein that TCRdb holds for this DNA derives from a much larger clone and differs from the translated DNA at residue 9, which likely indicates a read error; the protein shown here is translated from the DNA. The chain is built from TRDV1 and TRDJ1; TRDD3 aligns across 12 bases. Assignment of the J gene here rests on matching the DNA to germline, because TCRdb gives none. The length of the CDR3 is 19 residues. With V trimmed by 2 bases and J by 5 bases, 15 bases remained unmatched. The germline gives CDR1 TSWWSYY, CDR2 QGS. The CDR3 region is CALGEFFRRTGGYSDKLIF. CDR3 DNA sequence: TGTGCTCTTGGGGAATTTTTTCGCCGTACTGGGGGATACTCGGATAAACTCATCTTT.

Notes on this clone: A far larger clone lies a single base away; this is likely a read error. This sample also contains other DNA sequences that code for the same CDR3. The CDR3 DNA follows: TGTGCCTGTGACACGGTTGGGGGATACTCGCCCCAGTACACCGATAAACTCATCTTC. This codes for CACDTVGGYSPQYTDKLIF. A V gene of TRDV2 was called, but no J gene was assigned; the table's D call of TRDD3 was not tested on the DNA. The CDR3 sequence is 19 residues long. Germline CDR1 and CDR2: GEAIGNYY and EKD.

As to this clone: TCRdb lists the protein of a much larger clone for this DNA, which differs at residue 19, so this is likely a read error; the protein given here is translated from the DNA itself. The chain carries TRDV1 and TRDJ2; TRDD3 matches 9 bases. Germline CDR1 TSWWSYY, CDR2 QGS. The CDR3 length is 21 residues. CDR3 loop: CALGELLADWGRSPLTAQPFF. DNA of the CDR3: TGTGCTCTTGGGGAACTCCTTGCCGACTGGGGGAGATCCCCTTTGACAGCACAACCCTTCTTT.

This clone has a handful of counts. With a far larger clone one base away, a read error is the likely cause. Other DNA sequences in the same sample also yield this CDR3. The V and J genes are TRDV1 and TRDJ1, with TRDD3 as a possible D gene (6 bases). CDR3 length: 17 amino acids. Germline-derived CDR1 and CDR2 are TSWWSYY and QGS. This CDR3 reads CALGTSTNWENTDKLIF. CDR3 nucleotides: TGTGCCCTTGGGACTTCTACAAACTGGGAGAACACCGATAAACTCATCTTT.

In regard to this clone: The protein TCRdb gives is from a much larger clone and does not agree with this DNA's translation at residue 16, likely a read error; the protein shown here comes from the DNA. The V gene is TRDV1, the J gene TRDJ1; 7 bases align to TRDD3. Germline V CDR1 and CDR2: TSWWSYY, QGS. After removal of 1 base from V and 7 bases from J, the junction contained 24 bases not matched to a gene. This CDR3 has 20 amino acids. The CDR3 nucleotides read TGTGCTCTTGGGGAACCGGGGGCCCTACGCTCCGGGGGATCAAGCGGTAAACTCATCTTT. Its translation: CALGEPGALRSGGSSGKLIF.

This clone was detected a few times. TCRdb records a much larger clone's protein for this DNA, with a difference at residue 18 that likely arises from a read error; the protein given is the translation of the DNA. The chain uses TRDV1 and TRDJ4; 13 bases map to TRDD3. From germline, CDR1 is TSWWSYY and CDR2 QGS. This CDR3 contains 23 residues. The DNA of the CDR3 is TGTGCCCTTGGGGGACTTCCAACCCGATCCATACTGGGGGATACGCTAACTACCAGACCCCTGATCTTT. As protein: CALGGLPTRSILGDTLTTRPLIF.

This clone was observed a few times. TCRdb shows a much larger clone's protein in place of this DNA's translation, and the two differ at residue 5, likely through a read error; the protein shown is translated from the DNA. The rearrangement uses TRDV1 and TRDJ1; weak D call: TRDD3 (6 bases). Germline V gene lookup returns CDR1 TSWWSYY and CDR2 QGS. The CDR3 is 16 residues long. Trimming removed 9 bases at V and 1 base at J, with 21 bases between. CDR3 nucleotide sequence: TGTGCTCTGGAGGGAGCAGGGGTGGGGGTCACCGATAAACTCATCTTT. Amino acids: CALEGAGVGVTDKLIF.

This clone is medium-sized by share. The sample carries other DNA sequences with the same CDR3. This chain connects TRDV1 to TRDJ1; no definite D call. Germline values: CDR1 TSWWSYY, CDR2 QGS. V was clipped by 1 base and J by 0 bases, with 12 bases between them. The CDR3 length is 16 residues. CDR3 sequence reads: CALGEREVWDTDKLIF. The DNA for the CDR3 is TGTGCTCTTGGGGAACGGGAGGTTTGGGACACCGATAAACTCATCTTT.

Turning to this clone: The protein held in TCRdb is that of a much larger clone and does not match this DNA's translation at residue 12, likely because of a read error; the protein shown is translated from the DNA. V is TRDV3 and J is TRDJ1, with a weak D call TRDD2 (6 bases). Matching the DNA to germline supplied the J gene, which TCRdb does not give. Trimming took off 3 bases at V and 10 bases at J, with 48 bases between the two ends. The length of the CDR3 is 22 residues. CDR1 and CDR2 from the germline V gene are TVYSNPD and GDNSRS (reference sequence). The CDR3: CAFNHLLPPSVFSNIGGWRLIF. As DNA, the CDR3 is TGTGCCTTCAATCACCTTCTTCCTCCGTCGGTATTCTCAAATATCGGAGGTTGGAGACTCATCTTT.

Many counts were recorded for this clone. A read error likely explains why the TCRdb protein, taken from a much larger clone, differs from this DNA's translation at residue 15; the protein shown is translated from the DNA. The chain employs TRDV1 and TRDJ1; 11 nucleotides match TRDD3. Germline V gene sequence: CDR1 TSWWSYY, CDR2 QGS. Germline trimming cut 0 bases from V and 6 bases from J; bases unmatched to any gene: 15. The CDR3 is 19 residues long. CDR3 in amino acids: CALGELPHNWGICNYKLIF. The CDR3 nucleotides read TGTGCTCTTGGGGAACTTCCTCACAACTGGGGGATATGCAACTATAAACTCATCTTT.

As regards this clone: The TCRdb protein comes from a much larger clone and disagrees with this DNA's translation at residue 3, likely due to a read error; the protein given here is derived from the DNA. The chain uses TRDV3 and TRDJ1; 12 positions agree with TRDD3. V lost 5 bases and J lost 0; bases outside the gene matches: 31. Germline-derived CDR1 and CDR2 are TVYSNPD and GDNSRS (reference sequence). The CDR3 runs to 23 residues. CDR3 nucleotides: TGTGCCATTTTTACTACTGGGGGATACTACCCGACTCCTCCCTCCCCGTACACCGATAAACTCATCTTT. Protein: CAIFTTGGYYPTPPSPYTDKLIF.

This clone was picked up many times. CDR3 amino acids: CALAHFHGIIDIVRADKLIF. The DNA for the CDR3 is TGTGCTCTGGCGCACTTCCACGGGATTATTGACATAGTCAGGGCCGATAAACTCATCTTT. The chain couples TRDV1 to TRDJ1; possibly TRDD1, TRDD2 or TRDD3 for D (5 bases each). Trimming cost V 9 bases and J 3 bases, with 35 bases left between them. CDR3 size: 20 residues. Germline CDR1 TSWWSYY, CDR2 QGS.

Note on this clone: The protein TCRdb lists belongs to a much larger clone and differs from this DNA's translation at residues 5 and 20, which points to a read error; the protein shown is made from the DNA. The V call is TRDV1, the J call TRDJ1, with TRDD3 as a possible D gene (8 bases). The CDR3 is made up of 24 amino acids. Germline V gene lookup returns CDR1 TSWWSYY and CDR2 QGS. The CDR3 here is CALGERKAFLSSYWGSRGTEKLIF. CDR3 in DNA: TGTGCTCTTGGGGAGCGCAAGGCCTTCCTTTCCTCGTACTGGGGGTCCCGAGGAACCGAGAAACTCATCTTT.

This clone was observed at least ten times. This likely stems from a read error, as it lies one base from a far larger clone. The sample holds other DNA sequences that translate to the same CDR3. The rearrangement links TRDV1 to TRDJ1; D call uncertain. TCRdb leaves out the J gene; it was filled in here by matching the DNA to germline. Trimming removed 1 base from V and 8 bases from J, with 14 bases in between. CDR3 length equals 14 residues. Germline V gene sequence: CDR1 TSWWSYY, CDR2 QGS. The CDR3 is CALGEPDPLLKLIF. The CDR3 DNA follows: TGTGCTCTTGGGGAACCGGATCCCTTGCTGAAACTCATCTTT.

This clone was observed a few times. The translation of this DNA and the TCRdb protein of a much larger clone differ at residue 14, probably owing to a read error; the protein shown here is translated from the DNA. This chain links TRDV1 with TRDJ1; D is perhaps TRDD2 (5 bases). The CDR3 is 18 residues long. The germline CDR1 and CDR2 sequences are TSWWSYY and QGS. V was trimmed by 3 bases and J by 6 bases, leaving 26 bases between them. CDR3 sequence (DNA): TGTGCTCTTGGGGAGCTTAGGTCCCCTACTCCGGGTACCTATAAACTCATCTTT. It codes for CALGELRSPTPGTYKLIF.

Worth noting for this clone: The TCRdb protein comes from a much larger clone and disagrees with this DNA's translation at residue 7, likely due to a read error; the protein given here is derived from the DNA. The chain is built from TRDV1 and TRDJ1, with 7 positions matching TRDD3. V lost 3 bases, J lost 10 bases, and 17 bases stayed unmatched. This CDR3 contains 16 residues. Germline V CDR1 and CDR2: TSWWSYY, QGS. The CDR3: CALGDPCPGGPVGLIF. Written as DNA, the CDR3 is TGTGCTCTTGGGGACCCATGCCCTGGGGGCCCAGTTGGACTCATCTTT.

This clone has a handful of counts. The protein held in TCRdb is that of a much larger clone and does not match this DNA's translation at residue 8, likely because of a read error; the protein shown is translated from the DNA. For the CDR3, the DNA is TGTGCTCTTGGGAACCTTCCTGCGAAGTCTACGTACACCGATAAACTCATCTTT. Amino acids: CALGNLPAKSTYTDKLIF. The chain employs TRDV1 and TRDJ1; TRDD2 matches at 7 bases. Here the J gene was assigned by germline matching of the DNA, as TCRdb has none. Germline V lookup: CDR1 TSWWSYY, CDR2 QGS. J gave up 0 bases and V 5 bases, and 15 bases lay outside the gene matches. This CDR3 region has 18 residues.

This clone was detected ten times or more. This chain joins TRDV2 and TRDJ3; TRDD3 agrees at 8 bases. The CDR3 has 19 residues. J was trimmed by 2 bases and V by 4 bases; bases with no gene match: 12. Germline CDR1 is GEAIGNYY and CDR2 is EKD. In DNA form, the CDR3 reads TGTGCCTGTGATTCGATGGGGGATTTTAGCCCCTGGGACACCCGACAGATGTTTTTC. Translation gives CACDSMGDFSPWDTRQMFF.